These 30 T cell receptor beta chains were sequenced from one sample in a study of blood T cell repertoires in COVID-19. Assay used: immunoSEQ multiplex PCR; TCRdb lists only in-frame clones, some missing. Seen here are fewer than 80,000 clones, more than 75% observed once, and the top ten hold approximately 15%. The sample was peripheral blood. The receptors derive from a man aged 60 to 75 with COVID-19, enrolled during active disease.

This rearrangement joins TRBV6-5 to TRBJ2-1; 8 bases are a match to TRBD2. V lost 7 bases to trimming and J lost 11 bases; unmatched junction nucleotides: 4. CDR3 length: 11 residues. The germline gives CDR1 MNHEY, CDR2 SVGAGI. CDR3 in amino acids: CASIRGGKQFF. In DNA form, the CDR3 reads TGTGCCAGCATACGGGGGGGAAAGCAGTTCTTC.

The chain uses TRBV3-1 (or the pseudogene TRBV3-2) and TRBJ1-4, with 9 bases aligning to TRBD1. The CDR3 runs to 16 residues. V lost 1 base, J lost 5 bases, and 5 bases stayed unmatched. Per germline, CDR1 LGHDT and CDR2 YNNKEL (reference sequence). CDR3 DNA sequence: TGTGCCAGCAGCCAAGCATGGACAGGGGCGAATGAAAAACTGTTTTTT. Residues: CASSQAWTGANEKLFF.

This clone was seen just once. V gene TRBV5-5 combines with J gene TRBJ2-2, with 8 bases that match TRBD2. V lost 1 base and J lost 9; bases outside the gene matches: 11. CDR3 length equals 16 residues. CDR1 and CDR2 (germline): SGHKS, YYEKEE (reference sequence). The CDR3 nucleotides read TGTGCCAGCAGCTTGTCCGGGGCTAGCGGGCTCCGGGAGCTGTTTTTT. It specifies CASSLSGASGLRELFF. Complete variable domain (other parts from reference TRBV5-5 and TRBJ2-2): DAGVTQSPTHLIKTRGQQVTLRCSPISGHKSVSWYQQVLGQGPQFIFQYYEKEERGRGNFPDRFSARQFPNYSSELNVNALLLGDSALYLCASSLSGASGLRELFFGEGSRLTVL.

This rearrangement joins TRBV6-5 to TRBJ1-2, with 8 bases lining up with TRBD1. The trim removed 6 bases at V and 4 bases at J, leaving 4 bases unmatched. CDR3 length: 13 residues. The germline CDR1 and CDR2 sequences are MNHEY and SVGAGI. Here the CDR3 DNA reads TGTGCCAGCAGCCAGGACAGGGCCTATGGCTACACCTTC. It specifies CASSQDRAYGYTF.

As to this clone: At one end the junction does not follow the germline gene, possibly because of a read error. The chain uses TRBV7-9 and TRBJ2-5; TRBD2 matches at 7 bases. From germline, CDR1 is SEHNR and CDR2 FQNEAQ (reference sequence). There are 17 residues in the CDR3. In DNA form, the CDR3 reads TGTGCCAGCAGTTTAGATGTAGGCGGGAGCGGTTTTGAGACCCAGTACTTC. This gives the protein CASSLDVGGSGFETQYF.

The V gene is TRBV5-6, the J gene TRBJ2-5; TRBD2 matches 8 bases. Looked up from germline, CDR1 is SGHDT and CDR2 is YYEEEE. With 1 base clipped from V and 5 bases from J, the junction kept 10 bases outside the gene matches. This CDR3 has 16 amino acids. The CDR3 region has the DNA TGTGCCAGCAGCTTGAGGAATAGCGGGGCTTACGAGACCCAGTACTTC. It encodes CASSLRNSGAYETQYF.

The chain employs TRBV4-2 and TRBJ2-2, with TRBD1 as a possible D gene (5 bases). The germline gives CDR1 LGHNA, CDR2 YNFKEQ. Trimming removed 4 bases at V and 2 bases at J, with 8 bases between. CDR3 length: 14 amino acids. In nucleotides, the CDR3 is TGTGCCAGCAGCCGGGGCCCCAACACCGGGGAGCTGTTTTTT. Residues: CASSRGPNTGELFF.

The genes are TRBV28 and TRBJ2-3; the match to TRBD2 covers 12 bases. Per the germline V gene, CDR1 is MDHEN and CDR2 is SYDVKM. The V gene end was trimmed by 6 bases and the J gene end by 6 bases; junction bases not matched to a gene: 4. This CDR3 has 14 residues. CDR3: CASRSSGGADTQYF. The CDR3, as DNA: TGTGCCAGCAGATCTAGCGGGGGGGCGGATACGCAGTATTTT.

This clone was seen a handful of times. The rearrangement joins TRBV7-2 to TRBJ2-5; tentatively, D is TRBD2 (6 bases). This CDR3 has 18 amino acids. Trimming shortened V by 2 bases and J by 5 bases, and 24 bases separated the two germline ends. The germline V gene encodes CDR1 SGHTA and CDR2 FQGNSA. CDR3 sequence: CASSLSAGPARGRETQYF. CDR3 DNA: TGTGCCAGCAGCTTATCGGCCGGCCCAGCGCGGGGCAGGGAGACCCAGTACTTC.

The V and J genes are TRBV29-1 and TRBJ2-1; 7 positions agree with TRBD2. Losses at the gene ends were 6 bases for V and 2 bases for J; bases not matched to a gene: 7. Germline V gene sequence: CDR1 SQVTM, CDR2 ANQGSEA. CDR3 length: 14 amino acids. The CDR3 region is CSVVKGLPYNEQFF. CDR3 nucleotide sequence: TGCAGCGTCGTTAAGGGACTACCCTACAATGAGCAGTTCTTC.

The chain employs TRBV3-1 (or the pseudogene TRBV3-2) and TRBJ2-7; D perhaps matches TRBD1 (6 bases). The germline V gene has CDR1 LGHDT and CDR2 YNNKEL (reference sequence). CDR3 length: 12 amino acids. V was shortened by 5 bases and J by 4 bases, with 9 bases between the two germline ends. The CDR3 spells CASSLRGYEQYF. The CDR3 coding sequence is TGTGCCAGCAGCTTGAGGGGGTACGAGCAGTACTTC.

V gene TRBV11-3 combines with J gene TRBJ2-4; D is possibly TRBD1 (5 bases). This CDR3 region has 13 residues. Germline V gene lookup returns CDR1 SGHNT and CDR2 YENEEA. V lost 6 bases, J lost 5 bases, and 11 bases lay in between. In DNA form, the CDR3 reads TGTGCCAGCAGATGGGGCCCAGAAAACATTCAGTACTTC. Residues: CASRWGPENIQYF.

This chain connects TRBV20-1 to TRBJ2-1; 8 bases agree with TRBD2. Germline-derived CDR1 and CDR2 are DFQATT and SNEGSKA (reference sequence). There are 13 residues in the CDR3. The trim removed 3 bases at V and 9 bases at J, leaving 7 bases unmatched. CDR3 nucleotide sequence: TGCAGTGCTAGTCGCGGGGGGACCAGTGAGCAGTTCTTC. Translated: CSASRGGTSEQFF.

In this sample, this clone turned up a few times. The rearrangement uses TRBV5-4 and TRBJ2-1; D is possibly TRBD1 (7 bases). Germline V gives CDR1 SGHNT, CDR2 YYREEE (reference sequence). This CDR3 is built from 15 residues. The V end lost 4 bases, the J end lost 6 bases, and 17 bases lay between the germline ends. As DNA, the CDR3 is TGTGCCAGCAGCCCAGGGACTCAGGGGGGCAATGAGCAGTTCTTC. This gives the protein CASSPGTQGGNEQFF.

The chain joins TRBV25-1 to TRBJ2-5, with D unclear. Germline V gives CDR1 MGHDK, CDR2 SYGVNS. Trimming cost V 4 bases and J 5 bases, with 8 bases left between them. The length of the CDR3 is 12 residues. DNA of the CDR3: TGTGCCAGCAGTGCCCTACTTGAGACCCAGTACTTC. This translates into CASSALLETQYF.

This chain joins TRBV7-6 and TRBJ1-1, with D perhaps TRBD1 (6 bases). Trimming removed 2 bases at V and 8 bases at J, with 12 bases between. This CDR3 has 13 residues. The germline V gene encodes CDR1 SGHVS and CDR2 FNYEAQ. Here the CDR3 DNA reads TGTGCCAGCAGCTTATTCCGGGGGGCCGAAGCTTTCTTT. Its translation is CASSLFRGAEAFF.

The DNA of the CDR3 is TGTGCCAGCAGCTCAGGGTGGAAGGACCAAGAGACCCAGTACTTC. Its translation is CASSSGWKDQETQYF. The gene calls are TRBV5-4 and TRBJ2-5, with D possibly being TRBD1 (5 bases). V gave up 3 bases and J gave up 0 bases, with 12 bases separating them. The CDR3 extends over 15 amino acids. The V gene's germline CDR1 is SGHNT and CDR2 YYREEE (reference sequence).

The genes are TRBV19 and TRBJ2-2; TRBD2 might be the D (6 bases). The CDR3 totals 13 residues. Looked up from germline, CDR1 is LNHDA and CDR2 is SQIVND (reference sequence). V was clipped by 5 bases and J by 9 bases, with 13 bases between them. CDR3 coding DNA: TGTGCCAGTAGTTTCCGCGGGGTCCGGGAGCTGTTTTTT. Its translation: CASSFRGVRELFF.

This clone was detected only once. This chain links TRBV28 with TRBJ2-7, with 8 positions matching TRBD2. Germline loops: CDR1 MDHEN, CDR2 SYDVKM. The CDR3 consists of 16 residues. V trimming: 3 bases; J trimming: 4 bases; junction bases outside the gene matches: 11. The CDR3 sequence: CASSFPSTGGRYEQYF. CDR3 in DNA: TGTGCCAGCAGTTTTCCCAGTACGGGGGGGCGGTACGAGCAGTACTTC.

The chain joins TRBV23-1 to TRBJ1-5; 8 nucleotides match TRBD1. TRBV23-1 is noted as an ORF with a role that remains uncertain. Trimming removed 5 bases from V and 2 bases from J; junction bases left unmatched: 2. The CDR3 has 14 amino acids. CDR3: CASSDRGCNQPQHF. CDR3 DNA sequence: TGCGCCAGCAGTGACAGGGGCTGCAATCAGCCCCAGCATTTT.

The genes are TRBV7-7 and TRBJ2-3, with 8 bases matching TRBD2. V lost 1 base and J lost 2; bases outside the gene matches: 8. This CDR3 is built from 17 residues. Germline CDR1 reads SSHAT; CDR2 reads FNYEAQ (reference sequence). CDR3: CASSLGLAGGATDTQYF. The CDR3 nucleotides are TGTGCCAGCAGCTTAGGTTTGGCGGGAGGCGCCACAGATACGCAGTATTTT.

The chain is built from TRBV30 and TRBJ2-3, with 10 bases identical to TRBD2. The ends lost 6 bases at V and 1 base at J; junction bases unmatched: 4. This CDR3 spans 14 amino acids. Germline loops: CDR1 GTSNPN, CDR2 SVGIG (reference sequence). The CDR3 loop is CACNLAGGTDTQYF. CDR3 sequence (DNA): TGTGCCTGTAATCTAGCGGGGGGCACAGATACGCAGTATTTT.

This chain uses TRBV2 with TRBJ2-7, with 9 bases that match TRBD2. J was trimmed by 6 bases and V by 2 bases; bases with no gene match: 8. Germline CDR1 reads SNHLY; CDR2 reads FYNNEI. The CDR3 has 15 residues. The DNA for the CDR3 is TGTGCCAGCAGTGAATCGGGAAGCGGGGGGATCGAGCAGTACTTC. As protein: CASSESGSGGIEQYF.

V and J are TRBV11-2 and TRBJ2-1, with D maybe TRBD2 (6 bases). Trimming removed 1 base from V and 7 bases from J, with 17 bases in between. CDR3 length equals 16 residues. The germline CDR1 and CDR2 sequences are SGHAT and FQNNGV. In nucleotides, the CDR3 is TGTGCCAGCAGCTTAGGCATAGCGGTGGGGCATAATGAGCAGTTCTTC. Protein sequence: CASSLGIAVGHNEQFF.

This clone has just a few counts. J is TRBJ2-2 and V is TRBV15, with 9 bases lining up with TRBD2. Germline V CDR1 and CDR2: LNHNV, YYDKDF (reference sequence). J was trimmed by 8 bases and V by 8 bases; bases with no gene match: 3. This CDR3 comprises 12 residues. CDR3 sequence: CATAAGGGELFF. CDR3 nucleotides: TGTGCCACCGCAGCGGGAGGTGGGGAGCTGTTTTTT.

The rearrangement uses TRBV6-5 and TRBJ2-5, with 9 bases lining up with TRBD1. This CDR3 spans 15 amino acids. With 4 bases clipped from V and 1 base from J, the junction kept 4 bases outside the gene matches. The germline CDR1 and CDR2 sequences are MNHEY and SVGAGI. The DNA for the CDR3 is TGTGCCAGCAGTTCGCCGGGACAGGGCCAAGAGACCCAGTACTTC. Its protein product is CASSSPGQGQETQYF.

The CDR3 region is CAIRASTGMSTDTQYF. The DNA for the CDR3 is TGTGCCATCAGAGCTTCGACCGGGATGAGCACAGATACGCAGTATTTT. This rearrangement joins TRBV10-3 to TRBJ2-3, with D possibly being TRBD2 (5 bases). Trimming left V 6 bases short and J 0 bases short, with 16 bases between. The germline V gene encodes CDR1 ENHRY and CDR2 SYGVKD. CDR3 length equals 16 residues.

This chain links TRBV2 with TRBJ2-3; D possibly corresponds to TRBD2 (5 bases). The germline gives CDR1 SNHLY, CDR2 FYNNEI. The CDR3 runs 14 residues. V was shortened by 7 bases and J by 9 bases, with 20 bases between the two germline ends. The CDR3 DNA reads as TGTGCCAGCAACCTCTCTTGGGGAGCGAGGACGCAGTATTTT. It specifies CASNLSWGARTQYF.

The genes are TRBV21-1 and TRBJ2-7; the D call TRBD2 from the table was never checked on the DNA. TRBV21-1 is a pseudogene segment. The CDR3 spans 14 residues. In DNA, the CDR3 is TGTGCCAGCAGACCGGGACTAGCGGCAGACGAGCAGTACTTC. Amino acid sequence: CASRPGLAADEQYF.

Written as DNA, the CDR3 is TGCGCCAGCAGCTTGGGAGCAATCCCCGGGGACAATGAGCAGTTCTTC. This codes for CASSLGAIPGDNEQFF. The chain carries TRBV5-1 and TRBJ2-1; a possible D gene is TRBD2 (5 bases). Germline V lookup: CDR1 SGHRS, CDR2 YFSETQ. V was trimmed by 0 bases and J by 5 bases, leaving 15 bases between them. CDR3 length: 16 amino acids. The whole variable domain, filled in from reference TRBV5-1 and TRBJ2-1, reads KAGVTQTPRYLIKTRGQQVTLSCSPISGHRSVSWYQQTPGQGLQFLFEYFSETQRNKGNFPGRFSGRQFSNSRSEMNVSTLELGDSALYLCASSLGAIPGDNEQFFGPGTRLTVL.